These T cell receptor beta chains were read from a single sample in a study of blood T cell repertoires in COVID-19. The protocol was immunoSEQ multiplex PCR, while the TCRdb copy is restricted to in-frame clones and leaves out a portion. The profile covers over 200,000 clones, with 86% appearing a single time and around a tenth taken by the ten largest. The sample taken for sequencing was peripheral blood. The receptors come from a middle-aged man who had recovered from COVID-19. Each CDR3 is given with its conserved first and last residue. Each record gives: V gene, D gene, J gene, CDR3 DNA, CDR3 protein. A D gene is named only where the DNA matches it firmly.

TRBV14,.,TRBJ2-1,TGTGCCAGCGGACAGATGACCTACAATGAGCAGTTCTTC,CASGQMTYNEQFF
TRBV2,TRBD1,TRBJ1-1,TGTGCCAGCAGTGGGGACAGTCCCTACACTGAAGCTTTCTTT,CASSGDSPYTEAFF
TRBV5-6,.,TRBJ1-2,TGTGCCAGCAGCTTGGGGACAATCCCTAACTATGGCTACACCTTC,CASSLGTIPNYGYTF
TRBV30,TRBD2,TRBJ2-3,TGTGCCTGGAGTGTAACTAGCGGGTCGGGTACGCAGTATTTT,CAWSVTSGSGTQYF
TRBV12-3/TRBV12-4,TRBD2,TRBJ2-3,TGTGCCAGCAGCACCCCTAGCGGACATACGCAGTATTTT,CASSTPSGHTQYF
TRBV30,.,TRBJ1-5,TGTGCCTGGAGTGTATCTGAGGCGGGGGGTCAGCCCCAGCATTTT,CAWSVSEAGGQPQHF
TRBV27,.,TRBJ2-1,TGTGCCAGCAGGGACAGTCGGGATCCCAGGGAGCAGTTCTTC,CASRDSRDPREQFF
TRBV6-2/TRBV6-3,TRBD1,TRBJ2-3,TGTGCCAGCAGTTACGCGACAGGGTATCCAGATACGCAGTATTTT,CASSYATGYPDTQYF
TRBV9,TRBD2,TRBJ2-7,TGTGCCAGCAGCGTTAGCGGGGCGCACTCCTACGAGCAGTACTTC,CASSVSGAHSYEQYF
TRBV14,.,TRBJ2-3,TGTGCCAGCAGCCACAGACAGGGGAGGGCAGTTACAGATACGCAGTATTTT,CASSHRQGRAVTDTQYF
TRBV5-6,TRBD1,TRBJ1-1,TGTGCCAGCAGCTTCGGGGGACAGGGCTCTGAAGCTTTCTTT,CASSFGGQGSEAFF
TRBV5-1,TRBD1,TRBJ2-2,TGCGCCAGCAGCTTGATACCAAGACAGGGGGCGCCTACCGGGGAGCTGTTTTTT,CASSLIPRQGAPTGELFF